Each of the 18 T cell receptor beta chains below was sequenced from the same sample in a study of tumor and adjacent non-tumor tissue in lung cancer. The template was RNA from unsorted bulk tissue. Distant lung tissue was collected more than 3 cm away from the tumor edge. Three rounds of nested PCR, following a modified ARM-PCR protocol, produced the TCRbeta library. TCRdb ran MiXCR on the multiplex PCR reads and lists one entry per CDR3 protein. This sample has about 80,000 distinct CDR3 sequences, with about four fifths found just once. Sequenced sample: distant non-tumor lung tissue. The receptor set was obtained from a man in his sixties with non-small cell lung cancer.

This clonotype was counted a single time. A clone one base away is much larger, so this may be a read error. This chain joins TRBV6-6 and TRBJ1-1; TRBD1 matches at 10 bases. Germline V CDR1 and CDR2: MNHNY, SVGAGI (reference sequence). V shed 7 bases and J 10 bases; nucleotides not matched to a gene: 9. The CDR3 loop spans 13 amino acids. This chain's CDR3 is CASTPGTGEGAFF. Written as DNA, the CDR3 is TGTGCCAGCACTCCCGGGACAGGGGAAGGAGCTTTCTTT.

A note on this clonotype: Because it lacks the conserved phenylalanine or tryptophan at the end, this CDR3 is likely a read error. The genes are TRBV6-1 and TRBJ2-1; 9 positions match TRBD1. There are 13 residues in the CDR3. Trimming took 7 bases from V and 8 from J; bases not matched to a gene: 6. Germline loops: CDR1 MNHNS, CDR2 SASEGT. The CDR3 spells CASMRDRDDEQFI. DNA of the CDR3: TGTGCCAGCATGCGGGACAGGGACGATGAGCAGTTCATC.

In the case of this clonotype: At one end the junction does not follow the germline gene, possibly because of a read error. The chain joins TRBV20-1 to TRBJ2-1; D perhaps matches TRBD2 (7 bases). CDR1 and CDR2 from the germline V gene are DFQATT and SNEGSKA (reference sequence). The CDR3 has 15 amino acids. The CDR3 DNA is TGCAGTGTTAGTCCTACAGGGAGGGAAGTTGATGAGCAGTCCTTC. It yields the protein CSVSPTGREVDEQSF.

Here the CDR3 DNA reads TGTGCCAGCAGTCCCGACAGCGGTTCTGGAAACACCATATATTTT. Its translation is CASSPDSGSGNTIYF. The rearrangement links TRBV6-1 to TRBJ1-3; D is perhaps TRBD1 (5 bases). The length of the CDR3 is 15 residues. In germline, CDR1 is MNHNS, CDR2 SASEGT. V was pared by 5 bases and J by 1 base, with 12 bases between.

By share, this clonotype ranks as medium-sized. The rearrangement joins TRBV11-3 to TRBJ2-1, with D tentatively TRBD2 (6 bases). Germline V gene data show CDR1 as SGHNT and CDR2 as YENEEA. The CDR3 contains 11 residues. V lost 5 bases to trimming and J lost 12 bases, with 11 bases between them. The CDR3 loop is CASSVREPQFF. As DNA, the CDR3 is TGTGCCAGCAGCGTCCGGGAGCCGCAGTTCTTC. Supplemented by reference TRBV11-3 and TRBJ2-1, the full variable domain reads EAGVVQSPRYKIIEKKQPVAFWCNPISGHNTLYWYLQNLGQGPELLIRYENEEAVDDSQLPKDRFSAERLKGVDSTLKIQPAELGDSAVYLCASSVREPQFFGPGTRLTVL.

Comments on this clonotype: One junction end disagrees with the germline gene, perhaps due to a read error. J is TRBJ2-5 and V is TRBV11-2; perhaps TRBD2 as D (6 bases). Germline V CDR1 and CDR2: SGHAT, FQNNGV. This CDR3 spans 13 amino acids. The CDR3 DNA reads TGTGCCATCAGCCCTACGGGGGACGAGACCCAGTACTTC. Its translation is CAISPTGDETQYF.

A remark on this clonotype: This likely comes from a read error, as the CDR3 has no conserved phenylalanine or tryptophan at its end. It is unclear where the CDR3 begins or ends on the DNA, so no DNA is shown, and the CDR3 is as TCRdb lists it. The V gene is TRBV11-2, the J gene TRBJ2-5; the table names TRBD1, a call not compared with the DNA. Germline values: CDR1 SGHAT, CDR2 FQNNGV. The CDR3 is 14 amino acids in total, end residues counted. CDR3 in amino acids: CASSSGQVLETQNL.

In regard to this clonotype: A much larger clone differs by one base, so this may be a read error. The CDR3 spells CASSRGGVQTEAFF. The CDR3 coding sequence is TGTGCCAGCAGTCGGGGGGGGGTGCAAACTGAAGCTTTCTTT. V usage is TRBV6-5 and J usage is TRBJ1-1; possibly TRBD1 for D (5 bases). The CDR3 contains 14 residues. In germline, CDR1 is MNHEY, CDR2 SVGAGI. Deletions cut 5 bases from V and 5 bases from J, with 15 bases between.

A remark on this clonotype: Sequence at one end of the junction differs from germline and may be a read error. The chain combines TRBV30 with TRBJ2-3; either TRBD1 or TRBD2 may supply D (5 bases each). The CDR3 is 13 residues long. Per germline, CDR1 GTSNPN and CDR2 SVGIG (reference sequence). The CDR3 coding sequence is TGTGCCTGTGTCCAGGGAGACTCAGATACTCAGTATTTT. This gives the protein CACVQGDSDTQYF.

The chain uses TRBV6-2 or TRBV6-3 and TRBJ2-6, with D uncertain. Trimming pared 5 bases from V and 0 bases from J, leaving 11 bases between. The CDR3 runs 16 residues. Germline values: CDR1 MNHEY, CDR2 SVGEGT. Here the CDR3 reads CASSPLSVSGANVLTF. The CDR3 bases are TGTGCCAGCAGTCCCTTGTCGGTCTCTGGGGCCAACGTCCTGACTTTC.

This clonotype is termed medium-sized. This chain uses TRBV28 with TRBJ2-7, with 14 bases lining up with TRBD2. The V gene end was trimmed by 1 base and the J gene end by 3 bases; junction bases not matched to a gene: 5. This CDR3 is built from 17 residues. CDR1 MDHEN and CDR2 SYDVKM come from the germline V gene. This CDR3 reads CASSLFGTSGRLYEQYF. CDR3 coding DNA: TGTGCCAGCAGTTTATTTGGGACTAGCGGGAGACTCTACGAGCAGTACTTC.

This chain joins TRBV4-1 and TRBJ2-7; 7 nucleotides match TRBD2. The CDR3 spans 14 residues. Germline V gene sequence: CDR1 MGHRA, CDR2 YSYEKL. The V and J ends lost 4 bases and 3 bases, in that order; junction bases with no gene match: 6. CDR3 region: CASSPGREIYEQYF. The CDR3 region has the DNA TGCGCCAGCAGCCCTGGGAGGGAGATCTACGAGCAGTACTTC.

Worth noting for this clonotype: At one end the junction does not follow the germline gene, possibly because of a read error. The chain carries TRBV20-1 and TRBJ2-1; D is unresolved. This CDR3 contains 13 residues. Germline CDR1 reads DFQATT; CDR2 reads SNEGSKA (reference sequence). CDR3 sequence: CSVRDPTYNEQFF. For the CDR3, the DNA is TGTAGTGTTAGAGACCCTACCTACAATGAGCAGTTCTTC.

Remarks on this clonotype: One end of the junction fails to match germline, which may point to a read error. The J gene is TRBJ1-4, the V gene TRBV29-1, with D maybe TRBD1 (5 bases). CDR3 length equals 13 residues. CDR1 and CDR2 from the germline V gene are SQVTM and ANQGSEA. CDR3 region: CNVGAGKNEKLFF. The CDR3 coding sequence is TGCAACGTTGGGGCAGGCAAGAATGAAAAACTGTTTTTT.

In regard to this clonotype: A junction boundary mismatches the germline segment, possibly from a read error. The rearrangement links TRBV20-1 to TRBJ2-7; TRBD1 might be the D (6 bases). The CDR3 covers 14 residues. Germline V gene lookup returns CDR1 DFQATT and CDR2 SNEGSKA (reference sequence). CDR3 sequence: CRATESGDTYEQYF. DNA of the CDR3: TGCAGAGCTACAGAGTCAGGGGATACCTACGAGCAGTACTTC.

Details on this clonotype: A read error is likely, as this CDR3 ends without the conserved phenylalanine or tryptophan. The rearrangement links TRBV4-1 to TRBJ1-2; D might be TRBD1 (5 bases). The CDR3 length is 13 residues. V dropped 0 bases and J dropped 11 bases, with 13 bases sitting between them. CDR1 is MGHRA, CDR2 YSYEKL, per germline. CDR3 bases: TGCGCCAGCAGCCAAGATATACGGGGGGGTTACACCTCC. This codes for CASSQDIRGGYTS.

As concerns this clonotype: The junction shows a germline mismatch at one end, possibly a read error. This sequence joins TRBV6-6 and TRBJ2-2; unclear D gene. Germline V gives CDR1 MNHNY, CDR2 SVGAGI (reference sequence). The CDR3 contains 16 residues. In nucleotides, the CDR3 is TGTTCCAGCAGTGAAATTGGGGAACTGGACACCGGGGAGCTGTTTTTT. Its protein is CSSSEIGELDTGELFF.

This clonotype was observed a handful of times. Possible read error: a much larger clone is one base away. The rearrangement uses TRBV6-5 and TRBJ1-1; 8 bases are shared with TRBD1. After removal of 4 bases from V and 4 bases from J, the junction contained 17 bases not matched to a gene. Germline V gene lookup returns CDR1 MNHEY and CDR2 SVGAGI. This CDR3 is 18 amino acids long. The CDR3 loop is CASSSLGRQGTGVTEAFF. DNA for the CDR3: TGTGCCAGCAGTTCCCTAGGACGACAGGGGACAGGTGTCACTGAAGCTTTCTTT.